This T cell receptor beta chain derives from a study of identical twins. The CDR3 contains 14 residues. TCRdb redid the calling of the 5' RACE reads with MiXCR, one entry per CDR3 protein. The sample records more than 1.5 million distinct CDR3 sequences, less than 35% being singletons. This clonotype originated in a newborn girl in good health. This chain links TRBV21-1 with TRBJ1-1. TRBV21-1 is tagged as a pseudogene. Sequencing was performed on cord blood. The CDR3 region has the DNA TGTGCCAGCAGCAAAGGAGCCGGTTTATCGGGAGCTTTCTTT. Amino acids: CASSKGAGLSGAFF.